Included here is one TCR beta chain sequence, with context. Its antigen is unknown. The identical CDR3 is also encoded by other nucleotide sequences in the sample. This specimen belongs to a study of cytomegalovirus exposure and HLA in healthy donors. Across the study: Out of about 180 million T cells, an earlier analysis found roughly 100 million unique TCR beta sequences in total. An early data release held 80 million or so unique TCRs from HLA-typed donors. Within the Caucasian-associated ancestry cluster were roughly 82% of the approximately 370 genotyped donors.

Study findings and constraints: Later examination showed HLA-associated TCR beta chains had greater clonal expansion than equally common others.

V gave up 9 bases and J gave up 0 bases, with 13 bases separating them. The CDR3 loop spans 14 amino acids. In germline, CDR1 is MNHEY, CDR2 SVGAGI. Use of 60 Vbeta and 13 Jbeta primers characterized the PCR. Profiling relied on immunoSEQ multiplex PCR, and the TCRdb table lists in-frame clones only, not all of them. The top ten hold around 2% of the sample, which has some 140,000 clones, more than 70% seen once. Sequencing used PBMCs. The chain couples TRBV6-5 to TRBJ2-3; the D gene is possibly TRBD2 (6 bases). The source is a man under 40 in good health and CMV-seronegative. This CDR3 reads CASKERVSTDTQYF. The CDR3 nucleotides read TGTGCCAGTAAAGAGCGGGTTAGCACAGATACGCAGTATTTT.